A single count supports the clone carrying this T cell receptor beta chain. The assay was immunoSEQ multiplex PCR, and TCRdb's table has in-frame clones only and misses some. The sample carries tens of thousands of clones, roughly nine tenths recorded once. The sample is drawn from a study of T cell changes during pregnancy in multiple sclerosis. The CDR3 consists of 15 residues. Per germline, CDR1 SGHRS and CDR2 YFSETQ. After removal of 4 bases from V and 6 bases from J, the junction contained 4 bases not matched to a gene. The gene calls are TRBV5-1 and TRBJ2-1; TRBD2 aligns across 13 bases. This clonotype was sampled from a female donor in good health, enrolled as a control in a pregnancy study. This material consisted of peripheral blood, taken in the third trimester of pregnancy. The CDR3 loop reads CASSLRTSGSNEQFF. CDR3 coding DNA: TGCGCCAGCAGCCTGCGGACTAGCGGGAGCAATGAGCAGTTCTTC. Looking up the rest from reference TRBV5-1 and TRBJ2-1 gives the full variable domain: KAGVTQTPRYLIKTRGQQVTLSCSPISGHRSVSWYQQTPGQGLQFLFEYFSETQRNKGNFPGRFSGRQFSNSRSEMNVSTLELGDSALYLCASSLRTSGSNEQFFGPGTRLTVL.